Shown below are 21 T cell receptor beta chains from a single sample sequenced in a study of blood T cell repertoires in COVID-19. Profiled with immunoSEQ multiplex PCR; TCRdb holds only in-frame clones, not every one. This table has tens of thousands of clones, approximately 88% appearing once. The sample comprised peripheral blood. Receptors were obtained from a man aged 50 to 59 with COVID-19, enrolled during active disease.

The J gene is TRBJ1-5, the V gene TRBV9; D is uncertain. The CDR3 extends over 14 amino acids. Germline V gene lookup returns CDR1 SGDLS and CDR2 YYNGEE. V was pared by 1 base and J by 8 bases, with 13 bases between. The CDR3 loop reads CASSVLGGAEPQHF. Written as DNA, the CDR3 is TGTGCCAGCAGCGTATTGGGAGGTGCGGAGCCCCAGCATTTT.

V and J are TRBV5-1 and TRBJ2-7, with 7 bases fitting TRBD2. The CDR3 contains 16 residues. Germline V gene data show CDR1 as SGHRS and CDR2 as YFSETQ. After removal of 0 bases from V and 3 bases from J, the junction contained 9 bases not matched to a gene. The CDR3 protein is CASSLDLVGGNYEQYF. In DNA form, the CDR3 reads TGCGCCAGCAGCTTGGACTTGGTGGGGGGGAACTACGAGCAGTACTTC.

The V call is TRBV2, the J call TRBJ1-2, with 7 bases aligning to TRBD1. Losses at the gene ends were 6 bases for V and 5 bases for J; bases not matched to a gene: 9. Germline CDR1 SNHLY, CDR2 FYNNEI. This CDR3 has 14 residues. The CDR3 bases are TGTGCCAGCAGCGAACCGGACAGGCGGTATGGCTACACCTTC. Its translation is CASSEPDRRYGYTF.

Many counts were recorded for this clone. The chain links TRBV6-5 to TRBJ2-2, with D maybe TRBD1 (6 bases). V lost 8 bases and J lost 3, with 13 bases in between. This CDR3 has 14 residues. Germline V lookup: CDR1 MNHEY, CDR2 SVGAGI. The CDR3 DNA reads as TGTGCCAGCTCGACGGCAGGGGACACCGGGGAGCTGTTTTTT. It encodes CASSTAGDTGELFF.

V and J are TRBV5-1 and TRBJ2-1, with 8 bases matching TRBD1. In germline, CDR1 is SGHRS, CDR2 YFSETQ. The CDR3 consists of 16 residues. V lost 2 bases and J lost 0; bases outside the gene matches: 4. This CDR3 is CASSLQTGVSYNEQFF. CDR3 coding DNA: TGCGCCAGCAGCTTACAGACAGGGGTCTCCTACAATGAGCAGTTCTTC.

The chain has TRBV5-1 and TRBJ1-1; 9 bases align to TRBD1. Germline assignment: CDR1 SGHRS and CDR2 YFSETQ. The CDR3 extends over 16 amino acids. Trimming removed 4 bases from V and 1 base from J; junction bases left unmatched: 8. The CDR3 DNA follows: TGCGCCAGCAGCCAGGGGACAGGGAATAGGAACACTGAAGCTTTCTTT. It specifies CASSQGTGNRNTEAFF.

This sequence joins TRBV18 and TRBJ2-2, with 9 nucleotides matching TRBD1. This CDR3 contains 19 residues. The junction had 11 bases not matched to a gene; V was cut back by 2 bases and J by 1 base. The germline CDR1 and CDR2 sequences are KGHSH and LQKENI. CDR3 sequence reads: CASSPVTGGNGLNTGELFF. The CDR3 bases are TGTGCCAGCTCACCAGTGACAGGGGGAAATGGGCTGAACACCGGGGAGCTGTTTTTT.

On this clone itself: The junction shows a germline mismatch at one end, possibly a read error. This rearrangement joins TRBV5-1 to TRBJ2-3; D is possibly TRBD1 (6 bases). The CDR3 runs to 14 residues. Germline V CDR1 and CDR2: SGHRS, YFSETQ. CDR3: CASASLTGTDTQYF. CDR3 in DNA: TGCGCCAGCGCTTCACTGACAGGCACCGATACGCAGTATTTT.

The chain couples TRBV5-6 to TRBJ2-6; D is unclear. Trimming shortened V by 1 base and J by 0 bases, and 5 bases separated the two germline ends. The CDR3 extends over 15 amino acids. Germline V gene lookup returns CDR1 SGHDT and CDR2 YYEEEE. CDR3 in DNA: TGTGCCAGCAGCTTGACAGTCTCTGGGGCCAACGTCCTGACTTTC. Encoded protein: CASSLTVSGANVLTF.

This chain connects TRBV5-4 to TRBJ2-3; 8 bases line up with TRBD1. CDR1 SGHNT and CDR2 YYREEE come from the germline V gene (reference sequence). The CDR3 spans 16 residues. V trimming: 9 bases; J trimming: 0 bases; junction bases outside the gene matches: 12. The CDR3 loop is CATTTMTGASTDTQYF. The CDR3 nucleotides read TGTGCCACCACTACAATGACAGGGGCTAGCACAGATACGCAGTATTTT.

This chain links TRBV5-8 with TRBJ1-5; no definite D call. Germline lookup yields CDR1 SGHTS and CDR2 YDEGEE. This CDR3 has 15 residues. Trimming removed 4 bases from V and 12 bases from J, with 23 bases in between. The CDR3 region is CASSLGPGDHRVQHF. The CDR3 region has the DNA TGTGCCAGCAGCCTTGGGCCCGGGGATCATCGTGTCCAGCATTTT.

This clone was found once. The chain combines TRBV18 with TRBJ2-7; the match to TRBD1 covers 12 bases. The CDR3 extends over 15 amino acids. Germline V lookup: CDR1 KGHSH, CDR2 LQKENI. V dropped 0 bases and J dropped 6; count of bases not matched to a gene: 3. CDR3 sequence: CASSPPGTGGFEQYF. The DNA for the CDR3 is TGTGCCAGCTCACCACCGGGGACAGGGGGCTTCGAGCAGTACTTC.

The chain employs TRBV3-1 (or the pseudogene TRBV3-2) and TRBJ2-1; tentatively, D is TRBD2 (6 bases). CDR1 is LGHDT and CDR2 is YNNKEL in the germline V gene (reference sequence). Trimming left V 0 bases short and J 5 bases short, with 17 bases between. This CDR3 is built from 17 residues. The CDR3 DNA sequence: TGTGCCAGCAGCCAAGAACCCGTGACTAGTTGGGACAATGAGCAGTTCTTC. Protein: CASSQEPVTSWDNEQFF.

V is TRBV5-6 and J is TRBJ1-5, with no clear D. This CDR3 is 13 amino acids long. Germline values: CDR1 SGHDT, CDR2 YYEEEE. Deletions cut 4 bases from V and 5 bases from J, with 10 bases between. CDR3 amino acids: CASSLGGYQPQHF. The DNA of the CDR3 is TGTGCCAGCAGCCTGGGCGGATATCAGCCCCAGCATTTT.

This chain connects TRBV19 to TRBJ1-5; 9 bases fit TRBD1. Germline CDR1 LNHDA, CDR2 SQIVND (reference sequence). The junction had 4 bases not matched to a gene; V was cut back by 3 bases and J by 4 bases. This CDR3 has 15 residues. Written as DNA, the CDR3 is TGTGCCAGTAGTATTCCCGGACAGGGGAATCAGCCCCAGCATTTT. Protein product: CASSIPGQGNQPQHF.

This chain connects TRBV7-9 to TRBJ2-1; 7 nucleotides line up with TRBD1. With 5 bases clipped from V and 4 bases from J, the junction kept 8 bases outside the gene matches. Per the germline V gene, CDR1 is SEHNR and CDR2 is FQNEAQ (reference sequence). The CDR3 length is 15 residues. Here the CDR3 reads CASSVDGTAYNEQFF. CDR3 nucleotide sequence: TGTGCCAGCAGCGTCGACGGGACAGCATACAATGAGCAGTTCTTC.

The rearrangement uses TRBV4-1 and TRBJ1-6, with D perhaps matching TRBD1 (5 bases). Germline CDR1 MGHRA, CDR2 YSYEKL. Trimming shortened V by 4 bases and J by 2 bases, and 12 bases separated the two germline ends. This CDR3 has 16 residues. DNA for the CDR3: TGCGCCAGCAGCCCTCAGGGAAGGGCCTATAATTCACCCCTCCACTTT. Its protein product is CASSPQGRAYNSPLHF.

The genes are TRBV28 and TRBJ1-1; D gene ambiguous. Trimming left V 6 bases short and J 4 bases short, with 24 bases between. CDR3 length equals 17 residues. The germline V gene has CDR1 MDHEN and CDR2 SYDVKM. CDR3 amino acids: CASSSKLLWRVGTEAFF. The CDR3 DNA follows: TGTGCCAGCAGCTCTAAACTTCTGTGGAGGGTGGGCACTGAAGCTTTCTTT.

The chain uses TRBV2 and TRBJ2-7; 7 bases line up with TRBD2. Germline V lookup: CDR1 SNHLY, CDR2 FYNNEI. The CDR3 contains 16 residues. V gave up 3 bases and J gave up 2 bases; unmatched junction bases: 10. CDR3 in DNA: TGTGCCAGCAGTGATGAGCTGCGGGGGAAGCCCTACGAGCAGTACTTC. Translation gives CASSDELRGKPYEQYF.

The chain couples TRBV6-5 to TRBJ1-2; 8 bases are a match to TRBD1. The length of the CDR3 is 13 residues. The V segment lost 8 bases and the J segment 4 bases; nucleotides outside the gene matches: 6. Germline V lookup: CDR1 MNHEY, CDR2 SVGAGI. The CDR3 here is CASCSGGTYGYTF. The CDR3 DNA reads TGTGCCAGCTGTTCAGGGGGCACCTATGGCTACACCTTC.

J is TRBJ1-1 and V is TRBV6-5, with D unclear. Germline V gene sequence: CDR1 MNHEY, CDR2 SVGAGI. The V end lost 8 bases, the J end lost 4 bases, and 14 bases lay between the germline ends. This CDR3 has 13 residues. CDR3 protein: CASGRTVGTEAFF. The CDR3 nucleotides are TGTGCCAGCGGACGGACTGTCGGCACTGAAGCTTTCTTT.